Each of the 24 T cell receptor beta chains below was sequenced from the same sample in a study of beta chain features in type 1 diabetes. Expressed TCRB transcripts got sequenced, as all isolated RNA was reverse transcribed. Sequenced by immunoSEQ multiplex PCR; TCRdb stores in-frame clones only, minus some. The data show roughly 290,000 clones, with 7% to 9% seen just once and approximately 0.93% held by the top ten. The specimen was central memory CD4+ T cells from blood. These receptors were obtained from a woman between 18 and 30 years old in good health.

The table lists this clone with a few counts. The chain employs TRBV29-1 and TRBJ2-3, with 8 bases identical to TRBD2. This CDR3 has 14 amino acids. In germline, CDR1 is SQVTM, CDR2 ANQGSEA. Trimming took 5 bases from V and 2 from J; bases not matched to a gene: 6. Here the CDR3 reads CSVTQRGPTDTQYF. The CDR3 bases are TGCAGCGTTACCCAGCGGGGGCCCACAGATACGCAGTATTTT.

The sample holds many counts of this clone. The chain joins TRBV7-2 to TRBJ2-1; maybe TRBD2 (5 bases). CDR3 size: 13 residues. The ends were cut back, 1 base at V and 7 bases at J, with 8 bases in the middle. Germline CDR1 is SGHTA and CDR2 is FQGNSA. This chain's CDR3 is CASSLEAENEQFF. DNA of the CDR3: TGTGCCAGCAGCTTAGAAGCGGAAAATGAGCAGTTCTTC.

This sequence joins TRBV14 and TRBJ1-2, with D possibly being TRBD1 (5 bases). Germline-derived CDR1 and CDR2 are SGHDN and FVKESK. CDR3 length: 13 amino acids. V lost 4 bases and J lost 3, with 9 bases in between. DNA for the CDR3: TGTGCCAGCAGCCTAGGGACCTACTATGGCTACACCTTC. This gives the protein CASSLGTYYGYTF.

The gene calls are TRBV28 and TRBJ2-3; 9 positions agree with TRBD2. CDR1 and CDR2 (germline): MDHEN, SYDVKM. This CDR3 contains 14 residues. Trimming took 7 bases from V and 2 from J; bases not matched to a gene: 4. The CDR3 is CASKLAGVTDTQYF. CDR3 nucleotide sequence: TGTGCCAGCAAGTTAGCGGGGGTCACAGATACGCAGTATTTT.

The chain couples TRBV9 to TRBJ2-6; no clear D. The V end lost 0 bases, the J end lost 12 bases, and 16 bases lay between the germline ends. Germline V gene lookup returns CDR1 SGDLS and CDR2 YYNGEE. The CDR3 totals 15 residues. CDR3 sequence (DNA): TGTGCCAGCAGCGTAGACTCGGGCAACCCCCGCGTCCTGACTTTC. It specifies CASSVDSGNPRVLTF.

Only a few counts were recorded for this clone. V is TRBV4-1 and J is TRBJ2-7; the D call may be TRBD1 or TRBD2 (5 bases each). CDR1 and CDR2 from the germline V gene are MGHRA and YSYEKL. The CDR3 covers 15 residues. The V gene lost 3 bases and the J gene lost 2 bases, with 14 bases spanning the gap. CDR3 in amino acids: CASSHLARGPYEQYV. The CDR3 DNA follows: TGCGCCAGCAGCCACCTAGCTCGGGGACCCTACGAGCAGTACGTC.

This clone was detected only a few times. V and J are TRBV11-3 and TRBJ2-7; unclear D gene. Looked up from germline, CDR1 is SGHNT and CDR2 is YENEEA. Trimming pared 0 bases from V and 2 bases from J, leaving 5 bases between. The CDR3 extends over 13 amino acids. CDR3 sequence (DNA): TGTGCCAGCAGCTTAGACGGCGCCTACGAGCAGTACGTC. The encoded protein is CASSLDGAYEQYV.

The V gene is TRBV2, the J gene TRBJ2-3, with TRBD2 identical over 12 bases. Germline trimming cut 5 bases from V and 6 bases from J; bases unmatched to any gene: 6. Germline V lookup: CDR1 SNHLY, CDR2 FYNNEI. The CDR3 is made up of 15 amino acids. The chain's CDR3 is CASSPLAGGPDTQYF. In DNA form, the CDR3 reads TGTGCCAGCAGTCCGCTAGCGGGAGGGCCCGATACGCAGTATTTT.

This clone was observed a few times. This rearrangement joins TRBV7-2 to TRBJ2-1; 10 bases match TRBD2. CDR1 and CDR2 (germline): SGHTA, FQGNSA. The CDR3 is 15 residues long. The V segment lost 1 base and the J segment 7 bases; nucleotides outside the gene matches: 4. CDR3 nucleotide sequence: TGTGCCAGCAGCTTAGATACAGCGGGAGGGAATGAGCAGTTCTTC. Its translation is CASSLDTAGGNEQFF.

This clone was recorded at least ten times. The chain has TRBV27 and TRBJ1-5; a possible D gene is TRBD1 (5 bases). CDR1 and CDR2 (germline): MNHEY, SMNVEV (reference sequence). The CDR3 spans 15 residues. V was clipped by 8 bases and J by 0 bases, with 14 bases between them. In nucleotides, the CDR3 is TGTGCCAGCGGACCGACAGTATATAGCAATCAGCCCCAGCATTTT. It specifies CASGPTVYSNQPQHF.

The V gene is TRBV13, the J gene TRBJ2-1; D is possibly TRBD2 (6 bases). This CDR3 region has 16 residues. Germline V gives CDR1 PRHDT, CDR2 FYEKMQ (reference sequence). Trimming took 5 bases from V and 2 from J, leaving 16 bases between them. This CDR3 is CASSLRRGRPYNEQFF. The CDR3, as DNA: TGTGCCAGCAGCCTAAGGAGGGGTCGACCCTACAATGAGCAGTTCTTC.

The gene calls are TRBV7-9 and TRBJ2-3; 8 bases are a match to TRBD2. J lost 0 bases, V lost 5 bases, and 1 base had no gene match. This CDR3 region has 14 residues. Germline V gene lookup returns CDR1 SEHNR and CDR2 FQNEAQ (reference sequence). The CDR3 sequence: CASSPSGSTDTQYF. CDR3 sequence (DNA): TGTGCCAGCAGCCCTAGCGGGAGCACAGATACGCAGTATTTT.

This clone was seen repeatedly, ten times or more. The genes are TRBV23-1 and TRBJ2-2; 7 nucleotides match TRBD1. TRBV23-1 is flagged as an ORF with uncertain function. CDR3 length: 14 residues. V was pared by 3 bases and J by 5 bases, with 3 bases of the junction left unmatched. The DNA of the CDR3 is TGCGCCAGCAGTCAGGGGACAGCAACCGGGGAGCTGTTTTTT. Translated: CASSQGTATGELFF.

The DNA of the CDR3 is TGTGCCAGCAGCGGGGACTCCTCCTACAATGAGCAGTTCTTC. The encoded protein is CASSGDSSYNEQFF. This rearrangement joins TRBV7-3 to TRBJ2-1; possible D gene TRBD2, 6 bases. The V gene lost 5 bases and the J gene lost 0 bases, with 8 bases spanning the gap. Per the germline V gene, CDR1 is SGHTA and CDR2 is FQGTGA. The length of the CDR3 is 14 residues.

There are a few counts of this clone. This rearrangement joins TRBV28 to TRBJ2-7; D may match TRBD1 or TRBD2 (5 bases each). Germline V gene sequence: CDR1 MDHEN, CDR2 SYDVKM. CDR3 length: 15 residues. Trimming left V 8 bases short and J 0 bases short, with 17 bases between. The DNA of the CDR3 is TGTGCCAGCCGATCCCAGGGACCCACCTCCTACGAGCAGTACGTC. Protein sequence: CASRSQGPTSYEQYV.

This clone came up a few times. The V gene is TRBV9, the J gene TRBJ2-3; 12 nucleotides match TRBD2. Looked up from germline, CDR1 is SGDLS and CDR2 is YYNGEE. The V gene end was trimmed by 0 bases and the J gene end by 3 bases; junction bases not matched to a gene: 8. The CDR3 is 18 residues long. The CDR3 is CASSVDGLAGGRTDTQYF. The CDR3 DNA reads TGTGCCAGCAGCGTAGACGGCCTAGCGGGGGGGCGAACAGATACGCAGTATTTT.

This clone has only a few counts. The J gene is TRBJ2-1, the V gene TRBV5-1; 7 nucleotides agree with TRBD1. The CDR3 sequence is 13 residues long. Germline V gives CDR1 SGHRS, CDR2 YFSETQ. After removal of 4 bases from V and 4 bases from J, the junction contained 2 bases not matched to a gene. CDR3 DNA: TGCGCCAGCAGCGTACAGGGGTACAATGAGCAGTTCTTC. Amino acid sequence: CASSVQGYNEQFF.

In nucleotides, the CDR3 is TGTGCCAGCAGCCCGATGGGAGGGTCTAACTATGGCTACACCTTC. It yields the protein CASSPMGGSNYGYTF. The genes are TRBV7-3 and TRBJ1-2; no reliable D call. Germline-derived CDR1 and CDR2 are SGHTA and FQGTGA. CDR3 length: 15 residues. The ends were cut back, 5 bases at V and 0 bases at J, with 13 bases in the middle.

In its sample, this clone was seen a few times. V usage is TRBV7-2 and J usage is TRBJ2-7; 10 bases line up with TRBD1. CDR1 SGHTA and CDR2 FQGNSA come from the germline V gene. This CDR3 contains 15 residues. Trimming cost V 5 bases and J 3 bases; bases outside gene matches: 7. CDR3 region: CASSGRDRGVYEQYV. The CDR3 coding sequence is TGTGCCAGCAGCGGCCGGGACAGGGGCGTCTACGAGCAGTACGTC.

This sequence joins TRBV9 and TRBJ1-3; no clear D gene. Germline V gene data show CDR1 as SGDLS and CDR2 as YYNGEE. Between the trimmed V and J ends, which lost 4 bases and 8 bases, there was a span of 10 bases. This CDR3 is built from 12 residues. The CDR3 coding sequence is TGTGCCAGCAGCCTCGGGTTGGACACCATATATTTT. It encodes CASSLGLDTIYF.

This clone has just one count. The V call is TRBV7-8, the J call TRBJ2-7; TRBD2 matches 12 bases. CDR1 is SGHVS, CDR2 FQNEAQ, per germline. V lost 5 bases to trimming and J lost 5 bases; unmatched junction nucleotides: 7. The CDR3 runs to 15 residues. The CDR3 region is CASSTTSGRRHEQYF. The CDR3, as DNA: TGTGCCAGCAGCACTACTAGCGGGAGGAGGCACGAGCAGTACTTC.

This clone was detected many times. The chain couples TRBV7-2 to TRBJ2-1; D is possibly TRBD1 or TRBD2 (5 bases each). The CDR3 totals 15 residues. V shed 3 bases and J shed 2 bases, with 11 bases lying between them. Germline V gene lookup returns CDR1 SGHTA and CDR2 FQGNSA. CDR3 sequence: CASSFRDGTYNEQFF. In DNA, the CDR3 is TGTGCCAGCAGCTTCCGGGACGGAACCTACAATGAGCAGTTCTTC.

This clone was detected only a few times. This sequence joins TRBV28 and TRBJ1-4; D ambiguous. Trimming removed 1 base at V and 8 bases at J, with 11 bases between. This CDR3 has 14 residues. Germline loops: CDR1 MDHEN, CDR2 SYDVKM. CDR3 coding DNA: TGTGCCAGCAGTTTATTTTCGATTGGAGAAAAACTGTTTTTT. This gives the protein CASSLFSIGEKLFF.

The CDR3 DNA reads as TGTGCCACCACCTCAGCCAAGAGTTTTAATGAAAAACTGTTTTTT. Protein: CATTSAKSFNEKLFF. V gene TRBV15 combines with J gene TRBJ1-4; no firm D call. The germline gives CDR1 LNHNV, CDR2 YYDKDF (reference sequence). This CDR3 has 15 amino acids. The V gene lost 7 bases and the J gene lost 4 bases, with 16 bases spanning the gap.